This T cell receptor (beta chain) comes out of a study of blood T cell repertoires in COVID-19. Study summary: Researchers got acute and convalescent COVID-19 samples from the United States, Italy and Spain. From T cells, B-cell-depleted T cells, or PBMCs came the material, which was cDNA or gDNA.

As handled by the study authors: It was from reference gene primer amplification that nucleated cell counts were estimated. The repertoire was sequenced with immunoSEQ multiplex PCR; TCRdb's copy has only in-frame clones and lacks some. V and J calls and clone size follow that table, whereas D and trimming were derived from the DNA. The data contain roughly 90,000 clones, more than 75% of them singletons. Trimming shortened V by 8 bases and J by 7 bases, and 14 bases separated the two germline ends. The CDR3 loop spans 12 amino acids. Source material: peripheral blood. This clonotype was sampled from a man aged 40-49 years with acute or convalescent COVID-19. V gene TRBV12-3 or TRBV12-4 combines with J gene TRBJ1-2; D may be TRBD1 (5 bases). CDR3 nucleotide sequence: TGTGCCAGCCATTCTAGGGGTGGTGGCTACACCTTC. It translates to CASHSRGGGYTF.